The TCR beta chain described here comes from a study of shared clonotypes between healthy human individuals. Points on this clone: Its antigen is undetermined.

This CDR3 is 13 amino acids long. The V gene's germline CDR1 is SGHNT and CDR2 YYREEE (reference sequence). J was trimmed by 7 bases and V by 4 bases; bases with no gene match: 5. Sequenced by immunoSEQ multiplex PCR; TCRdb stores in-frame clones only, minus some. The sample has 2 million to 3 million clones, about 92% seen once; the top ten hold roughly 0.13%. Study results and caveats: Naive subsets typically showed greater estimated richness than memory subsets. The sampled material consisted only of blood, and tissue repertoires are likely to differ.

This receptor was identified in a man aged 18 to 30 in good health. This rearrangement joins TRBV5-4 to TRBJ2-1, with 7 bases identical to TRBD1. The sequencing sample was made of naive CD4+ T cells sorted from blood. Sample subset: CD45RA+ positively selected. The CDR3 DNA is TGTGCCAGCAGCCAGACAGGGCCGAATGAGCAGTTCTTC. This codes for CASSQTGPNEQFF. The full variable domain, rest sourced from reference TRBV5-4 and TRBJ2-1, is ETGVTQSPTHLIKTRGQQVTLRCSSQSGHNTVSWYQQALGQGPQFIFQYYREEENGRGNFPPRFSGLQFPNYSSELNVNALELDDSALYLCASSQTGPNEQFFGPGTRLTVL.